The 19 T cell receptor beta chains below were found in one sample sequenced in a study of cytomegalovirus exposure and HLA in healthy donors. This PCR relied on a set of 60 Vbeta primers and 13 Jbeta primers. The repertoire was sequenced with immunoSEQ multiplex PCR; TCRdb's copy has only in-frame clones and lacks some. Of approximately 120,000 clones in the sample, roughly 82% were seen once. Sequencing input: PBMCs. These receptors originate from a man aged 40-49 years in good health and CMV-seropositive.

The gene calls are TRBV7-9 and TRBJ2-5; 11 nucleotides align to TRBD1. The CDR3 length is 15 residues. V lost 5 bases, J lost 5 bases, and 7 bases stayed unmatched. CDR1 and CDR2 from the germline V gene are SEHNR and FQNEAQ (reference sequence). For the CDR3, the DNA is TGTGCCAGCAGCCGGACAGGGGGCTCTGTGGAGACCCAGTACTTC. Its protein is CASSRTGGSVETQYF.

V usage is TRBV29-1 and J usage is TRBJ1-2; 9 bases fit TRBD1. The CDR3 runs to 15 residues. Germline values: CDR1 SQVTM, CDR2 ANQGSEA. The J segment lost 4 bases and the V segment lost 6 bases, leaving 12 bases of the junction unmatched. The CDR3 protein is CSVSVLAQGAYGYTF. CDR3 DNA: TGCAGCGTCTCTGTGTTGGCACAGGGGGCCTATGGCTACACCTTC.

CDR3 bases: TGTGCCAGCTCATTTGCCGTGGCGAACACTGAAGCTTTCTTT. Its translation is CASSFAVANTEAFF. The V and J genes are TRBV18 and TRBJ1-1; no clear D gene. The germline V gene has CDR1 KGHSH and CDR2 LQKENI. V was shortened by 5 bases and J by 1 base, with 11 bases between the two germline ends. CDR3 size: 14 residues.

This chain uses TRBV2 with TRBJ2-1; tentatively, D is TRBD1 (6 bases). There are 14 residues in the CDR3. The germline gives CDR1 SNHLY, CDR2 FYNNEI. Trimming pared 4 bases from V and 6 bases from J, leaving 13 bases between. The CDR3 DNA follows: TGTGCCAGCAGTGGGCAGGGGCTGCGCAATGAGCAGTTCTTC. It is translated as CASSGQGLRNEQFF.

About this clone: A read error may produce the germline difference seen at one junction end. The chain is built from TRBV7-7 and TRBJ2-3, with D perhaps matching TRBD2 (5 bases). Germline assignment: CDR1 SSHAT and CDR2 FNYEAQ (reference sequence). This CDR3 is 14 amino acids long. The CDR3 DNA follows: TGTGCTAGCAGCTTAGCGCTCAGTTCAGATACGCAGTATTTT. Its translation: CASSLALSSDTQYF.

This rearrangement joins TRBV7-9 to TRBJ1-3; possible D gene TRBD1, 5 bases. The CDR3 spans 14 residues. V was trimmed by 5 bases and J by 8 bases, leaving 16 bases between them. Germline values: CDR1 SEHNR, CDR2 FQNEAQ (reference sequence). CDR3 nucleotides: TGTGCCAGCAGCCCAACAGCGCGGGGGGACACCATATATTTT. Translating gives CASSPTARGDTIYF. The whole variable domain, remainder taken from reference TRBV7-9 and TRBJ1-3, is DTGVSQNPRHKITKRGQNVTFRCDPISEHNRLYWYRQTLGQGPEFLTYFQNEAQLEKSRLLSDRFSAERPKGSFSTLEIQRTEQGDSAMYLCASSPTARGDTIYFGEGSWLTVV.

In this sample, this clone turned up once. The rearrangement links TRBV18 to TRBJ2-7, with 7 bases that match TRBD1. Germline V CDR1 and CDR2: KGHSH, LQKENI. J lost 3 bases, V lost 7 bases, and 3 bases had no gene match. This CDR3 spans 12 amino acids. CDR3 nucleotide sequence: TGTGCCAGCTGGGACAGAAGCTACGAGCAGTACTTC. It is translated as CASWDRSYEQYF.

V and J are TRBV20-1 and TRBJ2-3, with D perhaps TRBD1 (5 bases). Looked up from germline, CDR1 is DFQATT and CDR2 is SNEGSKA (reference sequence). The CDR3 is 10 amino acids. Deletions cut 8 bases from V and 8 bases from J, with 11 bases between. CDR3 region: CSLGDATQYF. CDR3 bases: TGCAGTCTAGGGGATGCTACGCAGTATTTT.

This clone was recorded a few times. The rearrangement uses TRBV28 and TRBJ1-2; D is perhaps TRBD1 (5 bases). V was trimmed by 5 bases and J by 4 bases, leaving 8 bases between them. In germline, CDR1 is MDHEN, CDR2 SYDVKM. This CDR3 contains 12 residues. CDR3 DNA sequence: TGTGCCAGCAGTATCACAGGCTATGGCTACACCTTC. This translates into CASSITGYGYTF.

This chain connects TRBV15 to TRBJ2-7; D perhaps matches TRBD1 (6 bases). The V end lost 4 bases, the J end lost 3 bases, and 10 bases lay between the germline ends. The CDR3 spans 13 residues. Germline-derived CDR1 and CDR2 are LNHNV and YYDKDF (reference sequence). CDR3 in DNA: TGTGCCACCAGCATCGGCAGGGGCTACGAGCAGTACTTC. Its translation: CATSIGRGYEQYF.

This clone was recorded once. The chain couples TRBV2 to TRBJ2-5; 12 bases map to TRBD1. This CDR3 has 15 amino acids. Germline V gene sequence: CDR1 SNHLY, CDR2 FYNNEI. V was pared by 5 bases and J by 4 bases, with 5 bases of the junction left unmatched. CDR3 sequence (DNA): TGTGCCAGCAGTATGGGACAGGGGGCGGGAGAGACCCAGTACTTC. This encodes CASSMGQGAGETQYF.

V and J are TRBV5-1 and TRBJ2-7, with D tentatively TRBD1 (6 bases). Trimming removed 4 bases from V and 0 bases from J, with 11 bases in between. Germline V gives CDR1 SGHRS, CDR2 YFSETQ. This CDR3 is built from 14 residues. The CDR3 protein is CASSDDRSSYEQYF. The CDR3 DNA reads TGCGCCAGCAGCGATGACAGGTCCTCCTACGAGCAGTACTTC.

This clone was counted only a few times. The gene calls are TRBV18 and TRBJ2-5; D gene ambiguous. The CDR3 sequence is 13 residues long. Germline V gene data show CDR1 as KGHSH and CDR2 as LQKENI. The V end was cut by 2 bases, the J end by 2 bases, with 6 bases between. CDR3 residues: CASSPGPQETQYF. In DNA, the CDR3 is TGTGCCAGCTCACCAGGGCCACAAGAGACCCAGTACTTC.

This clone has a handful of counts. The CDR3 region has the DNA TGTGCCAGCAGCCCCGCCAGCGGGGGGGCCTGGGCAGATACGCAGTATTTT. This sequence encodes CASSPASGGAWADTQYF. This chain links TRBV7-2 with TRBJ2-3; TRBD2 aligns across 10 bases. Germline CDR1 and CDR2: SGHTA and FQGNSA. There are 17 residues in the CDR3. J lost 4 bases, V lost 5 bases, and 12 bases had no gene match.

The gene calls are TRBV2 and TRBJ1-1; D is perhaps TRBD1 (5 bases). The germline V gene has CDR1 SNHLY and CDR2 FYNNEI. The CDR3 has 14 residues. V shed 6 bases and J shed 6 bases, with 17 bases lying between them. The CDR3 loop is CASRAGSRWPEAFF. The CDR3 DNA reads as TGTGCCAGCAGGGCAGGGTCGAGGTGGCCTGAAGCTTTCTTT.

The chain links TRBV18 to TRBJ1-5; 8 positions agree with TRBD1. The length of the CDR3 is 14 residues. Germline CDR1 KGHSH, CDR2 LQKENI. With 3 bases clipped from V and 7 bases from J, the junction kept 5 bases outside the gene matches. The CDR3 DNA follows: TGTGCCAGCTCACCCATACAGGGGGGGCAGCCCCAGCATTTT. Amino acids: CASSPIQGGQPQHF.

CDR3 region: CASSSGGTYEQYF. In nucleotides, the CDR3 is TGTGCCAGCAGCTCAGGAGGGACCTACGAGCAGTACTTC. V gene TRBV7-2 combines with J gene TRBJ2-7, with D perhaps matching TRBD2 (6 bases). This CDR3 is built from 13 residues. CDR1 and CDR2 from the germline V gene are SGHTA and FQGNSA. Deletions cut 4 bases from V and 2 bases from J, with 9 bases between.

V is TRBV27 and J is TRBJ2-1; 10 bases map to TRBD1. CDR1 MNHEY and CDR2 SMNVEV come from the germline V gene (reference sequence). The CDR3 is 15 amino acids. Losses at the gene ends were 3 bases for V and 7 bases for J; bases not matched to a gene: 6. For the CDR3, the DNA is TGTGCCAGCAGTTTCGGGACAGGGGCGAGGAATGAGCAGTTCTTC. Translated: CASSFGTGARNEQFF.

The J gene is TRBJ2-1, the V gene TRBV5-1; TRBD2 might be the D (7 bases). Germline lookup yields CDR1 SGHRS and CDR2 YFSETQ. Deletions cut 3 bases from V and 3 bases from J, with 19 bases between. The CDR3 spans 17 residues. This chain's CDR3 is CASSWGGLGGFYNEQFF. Written as DNA, the CDR3 is TGCGCCAGCAGCTGGGGGGGTTTGGGGGGCTTCTACAATGAGCAGTTCTTC.